This T cell receptor (beta chain) was identified during a study of hypomethylating agent response in myelodysplastic syndrome (dated by TCRdb to 2020 to 2023). With regard to the full study: Patients were treated with the hypomethylating agents azacitidine (about 70% of the 11) or decitabine (3 of 11). Response was defined as complete response or hematologic improvement, and patients who met neither criterion were classified as non-responders. Of the myelodysplastic syndrome patients in the cohort, several were male and 2 were female. Roughly 6 patients responded with complete response or hematologic improvement, and about five patients were non-responders. TET2 was the most frequent mutation, present in about 45% of the 11 patients. Patients had a mean age of roughly 72 +/- 6.3 years, and a diploid cytogenetic profile was the most common.

Per the germline V gene (reference sequence), LNHDA is the CDR1 and SQIVND is the CDR2. V gives up 3 bases and J gives up 0 bases, and the segment between their germline ends measures 12 bases. Taken from cysteine to phenylalanine, the CDR3 has 16 residues. The entry retains the CDR3 DNA only, 48 bases that are in frame from base 1. T-cell subsets were not sorted, so the analysis was performed on bulk bone marrow. Bone marrow from roughly ten myelodysplastic syndrome patients was immunosequenced for TCR beta CDR3 regions before and after hypomethylating agent therapy. To track the repertoire longitudinally, every patient provided one baseline bone marrow along with two to three bone marrows taken at different post-treatment timepoints. Whole bone marrow served as the source for genomic DNA extraction, with DNA quality checked using TapeStation, NanoDrop OneC and PicoGreen assays. General findings and caveats noted by the study authors: Only about twelve patients were analyzed, so the cohort was small. Whether the shared GLIPH2 clusters possibly recognize novel MDS antigens was not confirmed and still needs to be tested experimentally. After treatment with a hypomethylating agent, no significant changes in richness, rarefaction diversity or clonality were seen, whether all patients were considered together or each response group separately. The healthy control donors were not matched in age to the MDS patients, and this mismatch could have affected the comparison between MDS and healthy donors. Novel clonotypes appeared more often in responders, whereas non-responders had more contracted clonotypes after treatment.

Library preparation was by the immunoSEQ multiplex PCR assay. Each sample was run at survey resolution as two replicates of about 200 ng apiece, for a total of 400 ng of DNA. Using multiplex PCR primers aimed at V and J genes, the hsTCRB kit picked up rearranged TCRB sequences in genomic DNA. To amplify the CDR3 region, the first PCR ran for about 31 cycles with the QIAGEN Multiplex PCR Kit. A second PCR of roughly 8 cycles attached sample barcodes and Illumina adapters to each replicate. Pooled libraries were quantified with a QuantStudio 6 and the KAPA library quantification kit. Approximately 16 pM of pooled libraries was sequenced on an Illumina MiSeq using 156-cycle single-end reads plus a 15-cycle index read. For the original study's pipeline: Of 150,000 to 200,000 unique clonotypes, 1.5% to 2% were flagged by VDJdb annotation as previously reported viral-epitope-specific clonotypes. The immunoSEQ Data Assistant and immunoSEQ Analyzer turned the raw reads into TCRB repertoires that were normalized and annotated. BioAnalyzer and version 0.6.5 of the immunarch R package were the tools used for clonotype analysis. Before richness was estimated, every repertoire was downsampled to match the clone count of the smallest repertoire. Clonotypes were categorized as expanded, contracted or novel by Fisher's exact tests, where a novel clonotype had zero frequency before treatment. GLIPH2 clustered significantly changed CDR3 beta sequences using simulation_depth=1000 and kmer_min_depth=3, excluding CDR3s shorter than five residues. The table comes from immuneACCESS by way of TCRdb, which keeps in-frame sequences with V and J called. Part of the clones is missing from these tables; in studies checked, under half for an unresolved V gene and the rest for unknown reasons. V and J calls and clone size are as listed in that table; D and trimming were resolved from the DNA. This sample holds a few thousand clones; about 90% were observed only once. The top ten clones comprise under 15% of the sample.

In the case of this clone: It lacks a known antigen. No base-level quality is on record; no much larger clone is a single base apart.

The TCR originated in a human donor with myelodysplastic syndrome. This specimen was bone marrow, taken before or after starting hypomethylating agent treatment for myelodysplastic syndrome (not recorded which). The rearranged chain carries TRBV19 and TRBJ2-1, and perhaps TRBD2 as D gene, on 5 matching bases. The nucleotide sequence is TGTGCCAGTAGTATGATGCGGGTCTTCTCCTACAATGAGCAGTTCTTC. The resulting protein is CASSMMRVFSYNEQFF.